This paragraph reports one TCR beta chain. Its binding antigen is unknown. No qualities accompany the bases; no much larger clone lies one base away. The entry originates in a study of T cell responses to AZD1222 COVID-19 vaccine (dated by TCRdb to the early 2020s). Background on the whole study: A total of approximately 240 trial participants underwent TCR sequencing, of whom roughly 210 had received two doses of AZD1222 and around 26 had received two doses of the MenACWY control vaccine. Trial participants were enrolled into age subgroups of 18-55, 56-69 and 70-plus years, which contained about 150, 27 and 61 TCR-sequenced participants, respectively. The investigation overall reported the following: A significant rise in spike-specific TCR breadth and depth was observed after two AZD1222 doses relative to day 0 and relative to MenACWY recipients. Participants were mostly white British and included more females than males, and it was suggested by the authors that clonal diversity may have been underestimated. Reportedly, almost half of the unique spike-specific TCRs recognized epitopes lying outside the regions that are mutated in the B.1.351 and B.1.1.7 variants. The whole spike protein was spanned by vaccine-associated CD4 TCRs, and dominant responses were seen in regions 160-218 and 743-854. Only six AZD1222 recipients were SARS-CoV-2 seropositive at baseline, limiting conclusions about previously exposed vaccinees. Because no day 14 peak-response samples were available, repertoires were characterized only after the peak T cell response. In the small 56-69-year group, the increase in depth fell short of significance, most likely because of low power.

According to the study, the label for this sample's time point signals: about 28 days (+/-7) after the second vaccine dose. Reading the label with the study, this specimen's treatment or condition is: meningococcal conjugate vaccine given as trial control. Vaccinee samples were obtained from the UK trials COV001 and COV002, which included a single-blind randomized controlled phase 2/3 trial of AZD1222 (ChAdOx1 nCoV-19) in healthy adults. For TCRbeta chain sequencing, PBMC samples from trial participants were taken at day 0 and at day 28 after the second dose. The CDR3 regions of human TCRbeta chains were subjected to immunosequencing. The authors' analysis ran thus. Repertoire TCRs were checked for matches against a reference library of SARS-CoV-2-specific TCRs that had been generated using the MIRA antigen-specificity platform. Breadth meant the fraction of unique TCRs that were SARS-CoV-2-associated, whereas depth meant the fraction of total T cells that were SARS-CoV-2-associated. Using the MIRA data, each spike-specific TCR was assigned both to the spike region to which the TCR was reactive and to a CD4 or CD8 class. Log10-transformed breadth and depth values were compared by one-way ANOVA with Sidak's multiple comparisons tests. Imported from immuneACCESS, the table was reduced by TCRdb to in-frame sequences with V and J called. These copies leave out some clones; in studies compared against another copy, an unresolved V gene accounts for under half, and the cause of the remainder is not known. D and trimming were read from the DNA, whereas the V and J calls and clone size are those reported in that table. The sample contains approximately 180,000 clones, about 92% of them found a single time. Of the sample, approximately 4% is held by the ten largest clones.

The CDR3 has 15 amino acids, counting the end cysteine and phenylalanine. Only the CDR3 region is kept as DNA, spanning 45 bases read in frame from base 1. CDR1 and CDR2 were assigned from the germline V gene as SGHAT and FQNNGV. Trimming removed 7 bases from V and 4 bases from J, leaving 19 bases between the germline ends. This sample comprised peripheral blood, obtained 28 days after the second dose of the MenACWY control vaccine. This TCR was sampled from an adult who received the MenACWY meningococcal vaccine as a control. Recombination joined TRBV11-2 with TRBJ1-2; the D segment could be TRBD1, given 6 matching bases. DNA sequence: TGTGCCAGCACCTACCAGCGGGGGGCCGGCTATGGCTACACCTTC. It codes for CASTYQRGAGYGYTF. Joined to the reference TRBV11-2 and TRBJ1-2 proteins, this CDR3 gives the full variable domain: EAGVAQSPRYKIIEKRQSVAFWCNPISGHATLYWYQQILGQGPKLLIQFQNNGVVDDSQLPKDRFSAERLKGVDSTLKIQPAKLEDSAVYLCASTYQRGAGYGYTFGSGTRLTVV.